Below are 5 T cell receptor beta chains sequenced from a single sample in a study of blood T cells in healthy people across ages. The use of a sample-barcoded 5' primer and a J-beta primer mix characterized a second PCR of about 7 to 12 cycles. MiXCR was run by TCRdb on the 5' RACE reads, yielding one entry per CDR3 protein. The data show 1.4 million or so distinct CDR3 sequences, with around 40% seen just once and roughly 3.7% held by the top ten. The sequenced sample consisted of blood. The receptor set was obtained from a woman between 18 and 29 years old in good health.

This rearrangement joins TRBV7-9 to TRBJ1-2; D unresolved. The ends were cut back, 4 bases at V and 1 base at J, with 10 bases in the middle. Germline CDR1 and CDR2: SEHNR and FQNEAQ (reference sequence). The CDR3 covers 14 residues. The CDR3: CASSSSRRNYGYTF. CDR3 DNA sequence: TGTGCCAGCAGCTCCTCCCGGCGTAACTATGGCTACACCTTC.

This clonotype was observed a few times. The gene calls are TRBV20-1 and TRBJ1-2; weak D call: TRBD1 (6 bases). The CDR3 is 14 amino acids. Per germline, CDR1 DFQATT and CDR2 SNEGSKA (reference sequence). Trimming cost V 1 base and J 0 bases, with 9 bases left between them. CDR3 sequence (DNA): TGCAGTGCTAGAGTGGACAGATCTAACTATGGCTACACCTTC. Residues: CSARVDRSNYGYTF.

The rearrangement links TRBV5-1 to TRBJ1-6; D call uncertain. Deletions cut 1 base from V and 6 bases from J, with 17 bases between. Germline CDR1 and CDR2: SGHRS and YFSETQ. This CDR3 spans 17 amino acids. The CDR3 DNA follows: TGCGCCAGCAGCTTGAGCGGCGGCCTCGAATTTAATTCACCCCTCCACTTT. It codes for CASSLSGGLEFNSPLHF.

In this sample, this clonotype turned up a few times. This sequence joins TRBV9 and TRBJ2-1; 10 bases are shared with TRBD2. Germline lookup yields CDR1 SGDLS and CDR2 YYNGEE. Trimming took 3 bases from V and 3 from J; bases not matched to a gene: 9. This CDR3 spans 17 amino acids. CDR3 region: CASSGNSGTSVYNEQFF. CDR3 sequence (DNA): TGTGCCAGCAGCGGCAACTCCGGGACTAGCGTCTACAATGAGCAGTTCTTC.

In the case of this clonotype: The junction departs from the called germline gene at one end, perhaps through a read error. As DNA, the CDR3 is TGTGCCAGCGGTTACTCAGGGTCCTCGCGCTACACCTTC. It translates to CASGYSGSSRYTF. The chain joins TRBV6-5 to TRBJ1-2; TRBD1 is a possible D gene (5 bases). This CDR3 comprises 13 residues. Germline lookup yields CDR1 MNHEY and CDR2 SVGAGI.